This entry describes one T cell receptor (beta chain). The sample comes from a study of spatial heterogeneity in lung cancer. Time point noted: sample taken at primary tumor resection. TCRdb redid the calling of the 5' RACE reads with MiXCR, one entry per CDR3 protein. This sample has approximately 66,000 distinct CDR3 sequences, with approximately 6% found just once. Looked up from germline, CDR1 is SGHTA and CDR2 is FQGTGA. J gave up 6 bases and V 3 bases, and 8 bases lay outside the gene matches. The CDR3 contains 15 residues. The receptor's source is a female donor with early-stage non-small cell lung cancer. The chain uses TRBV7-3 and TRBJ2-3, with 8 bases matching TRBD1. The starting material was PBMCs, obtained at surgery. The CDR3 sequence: CASSLVQGARDTQYF. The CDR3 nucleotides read TGTGCCAGCAGCTTGGTCCAGGGGGCACGCGATACGCAGTATTTT.